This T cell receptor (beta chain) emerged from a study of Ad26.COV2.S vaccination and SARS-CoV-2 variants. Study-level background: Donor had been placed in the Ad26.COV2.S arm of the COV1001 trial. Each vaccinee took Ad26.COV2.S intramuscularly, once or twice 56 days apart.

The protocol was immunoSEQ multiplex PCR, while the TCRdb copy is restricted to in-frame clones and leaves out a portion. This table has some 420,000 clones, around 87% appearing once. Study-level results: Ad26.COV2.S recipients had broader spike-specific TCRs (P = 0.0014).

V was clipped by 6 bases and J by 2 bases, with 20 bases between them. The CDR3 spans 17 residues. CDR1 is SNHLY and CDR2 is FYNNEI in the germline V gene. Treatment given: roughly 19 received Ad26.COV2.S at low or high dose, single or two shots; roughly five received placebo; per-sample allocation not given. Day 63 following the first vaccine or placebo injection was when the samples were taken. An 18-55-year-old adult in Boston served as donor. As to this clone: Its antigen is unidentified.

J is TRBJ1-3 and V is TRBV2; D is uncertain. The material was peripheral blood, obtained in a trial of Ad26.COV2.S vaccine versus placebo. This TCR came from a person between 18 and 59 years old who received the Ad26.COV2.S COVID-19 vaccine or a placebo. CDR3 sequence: CASSYEGGVFTGNTIYF. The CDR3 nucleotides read TGTGCCAGCAGCTACGAGGGCGGGGTGTTTACTGGAAACACCATATATTTT.